This entry lists 14 T cell receptor beta chains sequenced from one sample in a study of shared clonotypes between healthy human individuals. Data came from immunoSEQ multiplex PCR; TCRdb stores just in-frame clones and leaves some out. This repertoire shows approximately 2,000,000 clones, 85% to 95% found once; its top ten account for roughly 0.34%. The source material was naive CD4+ T cells from PBMCs. As for subset: CD45RA+ positively selected. Source of these receptors: a man between 18 and 29 years old in good health. Some clones in this sample may be carry-over from other donors' samples.

The chain uses TRBV15 and TRBJ1-3, with 9 bases fitting TRBD1. The CDR3 extends over 17 amino acids. The V gene's germline CDR1 is LNHNV and CDR2 YYDKDF (reference sequence). V dropped 4 bases and J dropped 2; count of bases not matched to a gene: 9. Here the CDR3 DNA reads TGTGCCACCAGCACAACCCGGGACAGGGTAACTGGAAACACCATATATTTT. Protein product: CATSTTRDRVTGNTIYF.

The chain joins TRBV7-3 to TRBJ2-1; 10 bases are a match to TRBD2. The germline CDR1 and CDR2 sequences are SGHTA and FQGTGA. The V gene end was trimmed by 6 bases and the J gene end by 8 bases; junction bases not matched to a gene: 10. This CDR3 comprises 15 residues. CDR3: CASSSSGRARDEQFF. The CDR3 nucleotides read TGTGCCAGCAGTTCCAGCGGGAGGGCTAGAGATGAGCAGTTCTTC.

In regard to this clone: Other DNA sequences within the sample encode an identical CDR3. The V and J genes are TRBV29-1 and TRBJ1-1; the match to TRBD1 covers 8 bases. From germline, CDR1 is SQVTM and CDR2 ANQGSEA. V dropped 7 bases and J dropped 3; count of bases not matched to a gene: 7. The CDR3 has 13 residues. The CDR3 bases are TGCAGCGCCCGACAGGGGTGGGACACTGAAGCTTTCTTT. This codes for CSARQGWDTEAFF.

The gene calls are TRBV10-3 and TRBJ2-7; TRBD2 matches 7 bases. Trimming removed 7 bases from V and 0 bases from J; junction bases left unmatched: 3. Germline-derived CDR1 and CDR2 are ENHRY and SYGVKD. The CDR3 sequence is 13 residues long. The CDR3, as DNA: TGTGCCATCATGGAGCGGGGCTCCTACGAGCAGTACTTC. It translates to CAIMERGSYEQYF.

Details on this clone: The junction departs from germline at one end; a sequencing error may be responsible. This chain joins TRBV18 and TRBJ2-1; D is ambiguous. This CDR3 is built from 13 residues. Per the germline V gene, CDR1 is KGHSH and CDR2 is LQKENI. The CDR3 DNA sequence: TGTGCCAGCTCACCCTCCCCGCCCGCTCGTCAGGTCTTC. Amino acid sequence: CASSPSPPARQVF.

Turning to this clone: Other DNA sequences of this sample code for an identical CDR3. V is TRBV6-5 and J is TRBJ2-5; a weak D match, TRBD1 (6 bases). Germline CDR1 is MNHEY and CDR2 is SVGAGI. V lost 6 bases, J lost 5 bases, and 13 bases lay in between. The length of the CDR3 is 13 residues. The DNA for the CDR3 is TGTGCCAGCAGCCGAACAGGGTTGGAGACCCAGTACTTC. It codes for CASSRTGLETQYF.

The chain couples TRBV29-1 to TRBJ2-3; TRBD1 matches 7 bases. V gave up 4 bases and J gave up 0 bases; unmatched junction bases: 7. Per the germline V gene, CDR1 is SQVTM and CDR2 is ANQGSEA. The CDR3 contains 15 residues. The CDR3: CSVGGRGSSTDTQYF. CDR3 in DNA: TGCAGCGTTGGAGGCAGGGGGTCTAGCACAGATACGCAGTATTTT.

J is TRBJ2-7 and V is TRBV7-8; no definite D call. V was shortened by 4 bases and J by 8 bases, with 18 bases between the two germline ends. The germline V gene encodes CDR1 SGHVS and CDR2 FQNEAQ. The CDR3 length is 14 residues. CDR3 nucleotide sequence: TGTGCCAGCAGCTCTAAACTCCTTCCCCCACAGCAGTACTTC. Amino acid sequence: CASSSKLLPPQQYF.

About this clone itself: Other nucleotide sequences in the sample specify the same CDR3. The J gene is TRBJ2-1, the V gene TRBV15; TRBD2 matches at 11 bases. The V segment lost 0 bases and the J segment 7 bases; nucleotides outside the gene matches: 2. Germline V gene sequence: CDR1 LNHNV, CDR2 YYDKDF (reference sequence). The CDR3 contains 15 residues. The chain's CDR3 is CATSRDVAGGNEQFF. The CDR3 DNA reads as TGTGCCACCAGCAGAGATGTAGCGGGAGGGAATGAGCAGTTCTTC. The full variable domain, with the rest looked up from reference TRBV15 and TRBJ2-1, is DAMVIQNPRYQVTQFGKPVTLSCSQTLNHNVMYWYQQKSSQAPKLLFHYYDKDFNNEADTPDNFQSRRPNTSFCFLDIRSPGLGDTAMYLCATSRDVAGGNEQFFGPGTRLTVL.

This clone has a single count. This CDR3 is CASRTGGSGKLFF. In DNA form, the CDR3 reads TGTGCCAGCCGGACAGGGGGCAGCGGGAAACTGTTTTTT. This chain joins TRBV28 and TRBJ1-4; 11 bases fit TRBD1. Trimming cost V 8 bases and J 11 bases; bases outside gene matches: 7. The CDR3 spans 13 residues. Germline CDR1 MDHEN, CDR2 SYDVKM.

The rearrangement uses TRBV18 and TRBJ1-2; 9 bases agree with TRBD1. There are 16 residues in the CDR3. V trimming: 3 bases; J trimming: 8 bases; junction bases outside the gene matches: 13. Looked up from germline, CDR1 is KGHSH and CDR2 is LQKENI. The CDR3 here is CASSPLTLQGARGYTF. The DNA for the CDR3 is TGTGCCAGCTCACCCTTAACCCTACAGGGGGCGAGGGGCTACACCTTC.

J is TRBJ1-5 and V is TRBV28; D ambiguous. The CDR3 loop spans 16 amino acids. V shed 5 bases and J shed 0 bases, with 14 bases lying between them. Germline CDR1 and CDR2: MDHEN and SYDVKM. The DNA of the CDR3 is TGTGCCAGCAGTCCCTCCATAGGGTATAGCAATCAGCCCCAGCATTTT. Protein sequence: CASSPSIGYSNQPQHF. The full variable domain, completed using reference TRBV28 and TRBJ1-5, is DVKVTQSSRYLVKRTGEKVFLECVQDMDHENMFWYRQDPGLGLRLIYFSYDVKMKEKGDIPEGYSVSREKKERFSLILESASTNQTSMYLCASSPSIGYSNQPQHFGDGTRLSIL.

This clone has just one count. The rearrangement uses TRBV7-9 and TRBJ2-7; the match to TRBD2 covers 13 bases. The J segment lost 6 bases and the V segment lost 4 bases, leaving 3 bases of the junction unmatched. The germline V gene encodes CDR1 SEHNR and CDR2 FQNEAQ (reference sequence). The CDR3 runs to 14 residues. Here the CDR3 reads CASSWTSGGSEQYF. DNA for the CDR3: TGTGCCAGCAGCTGGACTAGCGGGGGTTCCGAGCAGTACTTC.

V and J are TRBV2 and TRBJ1-3; 8 bases are a match to TRBD1. The junction had 6 bases not matched to a gene; V was cut back by 5 bases and J by 3 bases. The CDR3 extends over 15 amino acids. Germline V gene sequence: CDR1 SNHLY, CDR2 FYNNEI. The CDR3 coding sequence is TGTGCCAGCAGTCAACAGGGGGGAAATGGAAACACCATATATTTT. Its translation is CASSQQGGNGNTIYF.